This note documents a single T cell receptor beta chain sequence. The sample originates from a study of OX40 agonist ivuxolimab in advanced cancers. Repertoires were generated with immunoSEQ multiplex PCR, while TCRdb's copy carries only in-frame clones and drops some. The sample lists approximately 74,000 clones, around 86% seen once, with about 0.57% in the top ten. Germline V gene lookup returns CDR1 MNHNS and CDR2 SASEGT. Trimming at V came to 3 bases and at J to 5 bases, leaving 4 bases not matched to a gene. The CDR3 sequence is 14 residues long. This receptor was taken from an adult with an advanced solid tumor such as melanoma, head and neck, liver or kidney cancer. The sequences come from CD4+ or CD8+ T cells sorted from blood, collected in a trial of the OX40 agonist ivuxolimab. The chain couples TRBV6-1 to TRBJ1-1; 9 bases align to TRBD1. CDR3 sequence reads: CASSERTGVTEAFF. CDR3 nucleotide sequence: TGTGCCAGCAGTGAGCGGACAGGGGTGACTGAAGCTTTCTTT.